The clone carrying this T cell receptor beta chain has a handful of counts. Antigen specificity is unknown. This CDR3 region has 14 residues. V dropped 7 bases and J dropped 0 bases, with 11 bases sitting between them. The time point here: patch test 2, 6 weeks after DPC sensitization. Regarding treatment: therapeutic diphenylcyclopropenone sensitization with weekly scalp DPC. Patients had alopecia, were aged 18 to 70, and were not pregnant. The data were taken from a study of human T cells and chemical hapten exposure. Turning to the study itself: Doses of diphenylcyclopropenone went to the patients' scalps weekly throughout the approximately 22-week study.

Study conclusions and caveats: No alteration of TCRs above 1 in 1000 frequency was seen with DPC sensitization.

Individual cDNA molecules had unique molecular identifiers attached to them by the library. TCRdb re-called the RACE reads with MiXCR, one entry per CDR3 protein. This table has a few hundred thousand distinct CDR3 sequences, around 6% appearing once. Specimen: whole blood, collected in connection with sensitization to the hapten diphenylcyclopropenone (DPC). The chain couples TRBV12-3 or TRBV12-4 to TRBJ2-3, with D possibly being TRBD1 (6 bases). The TCR comes from a woman under 30 with alopecia areata. Some clones in this sample may be carry-over from other donors' samples. For the CDR3, the DNA is TGTGCCAGCACTCTGGACAGTAGCACAGATACGCAGTATTTT. Its translation is CASTLDSSTDTQYF.